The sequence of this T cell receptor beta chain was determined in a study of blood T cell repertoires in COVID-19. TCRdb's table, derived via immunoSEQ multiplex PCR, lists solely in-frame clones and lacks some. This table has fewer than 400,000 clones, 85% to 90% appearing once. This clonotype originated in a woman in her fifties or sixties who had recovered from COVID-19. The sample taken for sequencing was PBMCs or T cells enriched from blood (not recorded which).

In DNA form, the CDR3 reads TGTGCCAGTAGTGTCATTAGAGATCGTGGCTACACCTTC. Residues: CASSVIRDRGYTF. This chain joins TRBV19 and TRBJ1-2, with D hard to call. V lost 5 bases, J lost 7 bases, and 14 bases lay in between. The CDR3 has 13 residues. CDR1 LNHDA and CDR2 SQIVND come from the germline V gene (reference sequence).